The T cell receptor beta chain under discussion was sequenced for a study of cytomegalovirus exposure and HLA in healthy donors (dated by TCRdb to about 2017). As for the study more broadly: In an earlier analysis of under 600 of the donors, less than 350 Gb of sequence data and approximately 120 million unique TCR beta sequences from approximately 180 million T cells were reported. About 280 gigabases of sequencing data and approximately 84 million unique TCR sequences were included in an early release covering under 650 HLA-typed donors. Of the roughly 400 genotyped donors, 75% to 85% were placed in the genetic ancestry cluster associated with self-reported Caucasian donors. The study was designed to test whether signatures of past pathogen exposure could be identified by cataloging public T cell receptors. The study profiled the T cell repertoires of 666 subjects by immunosequencing and related them to cytomegalovirus serostatus. A separate validation cohort of roughly 130 different subjects was used in addition to the approximately 640-subject first cohort. High-throughput TCR immunosequencing, statistical association of individual TCRs with disease status, and machine learning were combined to predict cytomegalovirus infection status. A later analysis re-analyzed previously published TCR beta repertoires from several hundred donors and added high-resolution HLA genotyping to study TCR occurrence patterns. Rather than using new phenotypic data, the later analysis identified candidate immune exposures from TCR beta sequences and from how often those sequences occurred across donors. An earlier analysis of roughly 600 of the donors used high-throughput TCR beta sequencing to judge whether each TCR beta V gene segment behaved as functional or pseudogenic. Donor age, sex, ethnicity and CMV serostatus were collected together with the repertoire data. A later genetic analysis used genome-wide SNP genotypes for about 65% of the roughly 670 donors, treating that subset as a discovery cohort. Every repertoire in the discovery cohort had been generated on one and the same sequencing platform. Both class I and class II loci were covered by HLA typing, at four-digit resolution. The number of donors typed differed by locus, with roughly 629-640 for A, B, C, DRB1 and DQB1, over 500 for DQA1, 600 to 610 for DPA1, and about 450 for DPB1. About five DR-DQ haplotypes were handled as single units for association and clustering, since linkage in the cohort was strong. On average, 235,054 unique TCR beta nucleotide sequences were sequenced per donor among about 400 genotyped donors of the cohort, with around 19% of those sequences being non-productive.

Receptor libraries were prepared by the immunoSEQ multiplex PCR assay. A mixture of 60 forward primers for TCR Vbeta segments and 13 reverse primers for TCR Jbeta segments was used in the multiplex PCR. A multiplex PCR assay on genomic DNA amplified the CDR3 region of rearranged TCR beta genes. On the Illumina HiSeq System, the amplified TCR beta libraries were sequenced as 87-base-pair reads. Turning to the authors' computational methods: In a later analysis, tens of millions of unique TCR beta chains were counted across the approximately 640 repertoires, and roughly 10 million of these chains were shared by at least two donors. Raw reads were error-corrected and collapsed into unique sequences by a nearest-neighbor algorithm in which closely related sequences were merged to remove PCR and sequencing errors. V, D and J gene segments were assigned by aligning CDR3 sequences to IMGT reference sequences. Each retained sequence needed at least a six-nucleotide match to both a V gene segment and a J gene segment. A rearrangement was called productive if the CDR3 had no stop codons and remained in frame with V and J, and every other rearrangement was called non-productive. CDR3 was defined by IMGT convention, running from the second conserved V-encoded cysteine to the conserved J-encoded phenylalanine. Sequences without an unambiguous match to a single V gene segment were excluded from the earlier analysis of about 600 of the donors. In an earlier analysis of approximately 560 of the donors, a V segment was called functional when productive rearrangements were above 56.7%, and segregating when the standard deviation between donors exceeded 5%. To diagnose cytomegalovirus status from the catalog of TCR beta chain sequences, a statistical classification framework was built. In a later analysis, TCR nucleotide sequences were compared against IMGT/GENE-DB human TR gene sequences so that V and J genes could be assigned. The TCRdist pipeline was used in a later analysis to assign CDR3 sequences and most-parsimonious VDJ recombination scenarios. A later analysis defined each TCR beta chain by its CDR3 amino acid sequence plus V-gene family, and excluded reads lacking a unique V-gene family. To address suspected cross-contamination and a sequencing artifact, a later analysis removed 592 highly shared, low-generation-probability nucleotide sequences. A later analysis calculated a clonal expansion index for each public chain from normalized within-repertoire ranks of inferred template counts. In a later analysis, generation probabilities were computed using a VDJ recombination model fitted to out-of-frame rearrangements, and the results were checked against IGoR. In a later analysis, hypergeometric tests were used to score TCR-TCR, TCR-HLA and TCR-CMV co-occurrence, with a repertoire-size bias correction applied to TCR pairs. False discovery rates were estimated in a later analysis by permuting HLA or CMV assignments 20 times. In a later analysis, co-occurring TCRs were grouped using DBSCAN, and TCRdist sequence similarity was added for clustering within HLA-allele-positive subsets. Co-occurrence clustering excluded repertoires with fewer than 30,000 or more than 120,000 public chains, plus five with anomalous nucleotide sharing. This is the immuneACCESS table as TCRdb keeps it, with only in-frame sequences that have V and J called. A part of the clones is gone; compared with another copy, unresolved V genes explain less than half, and the rest is unexplained. V and J calls and clone size come straight from that table; D and trimming were deduced from the DNA. For this sample there are around 110,000 clones; roughly 80% appear just once. Of the sample, 2% to 2.5% falls within the top ten clones.

What the authors observed across the whole study: The only immune exposure information available for the cohort was CMV serostatus. Compared with equally common non-associated chains, HLA-associated TCR beta chains in a later analysis were more clonally expanded and had lower generation probabilities. The study listed 170 or so TCR beta chains as associated with cytomegalovirus. In a later analysis, the rate of TCR association differed among HLA loci, with DRB1 alleles having the most associated TCRs and HLA-C alleles having the fewest. Because HLA typing was unavailable for some donors at each locus, only the typed subset was used in association tests. A cluster of highly shared sequence variants was judged likely to represent a technical artifact of the sequencing pipeline. Assigning TCR associations to individual alleles was difficult when HLA alleles, especially DR and DQ, strongly co-occurred. An association between a missense DCLRE1C variant and V-gene and J-gene trimming of TCR beta chains was found in a later genetic analysis and replicated in an independent cohort. Compared with the approximately 710-donor mean, donors in an Asian-associated ancestry cluster had fewer N-insertions in productive TCRs, according to a later genetic analysis. The authors suggested that the approach could potentially be extended to other disease states and immunological phenotypes. Broadly in line with IMGT annotations, most TCR beta V segments showed up in productive rearrangements about 87% or about 30% of the time in an earlier analysis of under 700 of the donors. Roughly uniform sequencing depth across donors was assumed in presence/absence analyses, although this assumption may not hold. At a false discovery rate of 0.05, a later analysis linked 16,951 TCR beta sequences to specific HLA alleles. Several of the top co-occurrence clusters appeared to be linked to parvovirus B19, influenza, CMV and Epstein-Barr virus, according to a later analysis. Most TCR sequences were observed very rarely across donors, whereas some public TCRs were present in many individuals. In vitro tests confirmed that three of the cytomegalovirus-associated TCR beta chains recognize cytomegalovirus antigens. Because counts were too low, 15 to 20 rarely observed V segments, including chromosome 9 orphons, were excluded from the earlier analysis of 587 of the donors. Linkage disequilibrium might explain the correlated functional status among segregating V segments, but an unknown experimental factor could not be excluded. A later analysis found that most CMV-associated TCR beta chains appeared HLA-restricted, with HLA associations seemingly driven largely by CMV exposure. A further reported finding was that TCR beta sequences accurately predicted the HLA-A and HLA-B alleles for most subjects in the first cohort. In this cohort, only TCR beta chains were sequenced, and detectable features were limited by the absence of alpha or paired-chain data. The classifier was reported to diagnose cytomegalovirus status with high specificity and sensitivity in both the original and validation cohorts. Some IMGT-functional V segments, including TRBV6-2 and TRBV6-3, could not be distinguished by the 87-base-pair reads and were therefore excluded.

As for this clone: Its antigen is still unknown. Base-call qualities are not available, and no considerably larger clone is one nucleotide away.

The cohort was made up of 500 to 850 healthy bone marrow donors. Cohort members were all nominally healthy when sampled, although unrecorded immune exposures were likely present. The donor was CMV seronegative and belonged to the group of 352 seronegative cohort members. A peripheral blood sample was provided by each donor, and peripheral blood mononuclear cells were used for TCR beta sequencing. Genomic DNA was extracted from the blood cell samples with the Qiagen DNeasy Blood Extraction Kit. CDR1 and CDR2 were assigned from the germline V gene as SGDLS and YYNGEE. Between the V and J ends, shortened by 4 bases and 7 bases respectively, the junction contains 15 bases. The CDR3 contains 14 residues, cysteine and phenylalanine counted. Only the CDR3 portion is preserved as DNA: 42 bases, with reading frame beginning at the first base.

Recombination linked TRBV9 to TRBJ1-5, with the identity of the D gene unclear. The source is a man aged 30-40 years in good health and CMV-seronegative. Sequenced sample: PBMCs. The DNA sequence is TGTGCCAGCAGCCCGGGAGGGCTAGGGCAGCCCCAGCATTTT. This is translated as CASSPGGLGQPQHF.